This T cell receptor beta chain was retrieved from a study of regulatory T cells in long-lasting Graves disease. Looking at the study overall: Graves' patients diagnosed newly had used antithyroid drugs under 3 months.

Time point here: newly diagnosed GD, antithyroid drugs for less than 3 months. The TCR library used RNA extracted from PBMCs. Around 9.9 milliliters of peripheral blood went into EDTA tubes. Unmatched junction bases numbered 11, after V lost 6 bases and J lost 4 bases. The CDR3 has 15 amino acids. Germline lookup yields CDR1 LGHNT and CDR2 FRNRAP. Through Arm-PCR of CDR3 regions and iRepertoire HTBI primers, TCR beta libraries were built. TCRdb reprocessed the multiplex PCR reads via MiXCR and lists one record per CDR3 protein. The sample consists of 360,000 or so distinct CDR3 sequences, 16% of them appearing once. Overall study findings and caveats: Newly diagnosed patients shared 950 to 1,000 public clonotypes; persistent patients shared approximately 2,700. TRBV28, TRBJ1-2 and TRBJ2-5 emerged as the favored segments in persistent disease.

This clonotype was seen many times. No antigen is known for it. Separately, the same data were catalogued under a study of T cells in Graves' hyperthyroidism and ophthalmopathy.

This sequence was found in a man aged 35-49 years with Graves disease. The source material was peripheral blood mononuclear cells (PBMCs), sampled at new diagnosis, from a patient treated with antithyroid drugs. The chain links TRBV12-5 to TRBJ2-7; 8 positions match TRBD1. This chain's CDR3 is CASGYTRDRSYEQYF. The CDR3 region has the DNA TGTGCTAGTGGGTATACGCGGGACAGGTCGTACGAGCAGTACTTC.